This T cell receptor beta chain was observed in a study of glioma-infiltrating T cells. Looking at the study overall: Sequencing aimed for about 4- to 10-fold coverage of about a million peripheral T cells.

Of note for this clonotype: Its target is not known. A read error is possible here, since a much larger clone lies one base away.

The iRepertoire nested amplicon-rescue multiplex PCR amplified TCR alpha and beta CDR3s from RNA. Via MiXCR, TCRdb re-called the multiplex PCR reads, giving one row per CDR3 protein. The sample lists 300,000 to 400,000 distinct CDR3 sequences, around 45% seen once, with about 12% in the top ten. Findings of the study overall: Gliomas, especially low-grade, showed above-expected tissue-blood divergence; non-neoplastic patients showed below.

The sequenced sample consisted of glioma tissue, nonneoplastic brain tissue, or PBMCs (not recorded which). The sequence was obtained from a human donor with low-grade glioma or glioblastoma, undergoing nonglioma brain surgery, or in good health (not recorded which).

The CDR3 region is CASTLGASGRNEQFF. Here the CDR3 DNA reads TGTGCCAGCACCCTCGGGGCTAGCGGGAGGAATGAGCAGTTCTTC. The chain has TRBV27 and TRBJ2-1, with 11 bases fitting TRBD2. Germline V gene data show CDR1 as MNHEY and CDR2 as SMNVEV (reference sequence). This CDR3 comprises 15 residues. Trimming cost V 7 bases and J 7 bases; bases outside gene matches: 9.